Listed below are T cell receptor beta chains from one sample, sequenced in a study of OX40 agonist ivuxolimab in advanced cancers. TCRdb's copy holds only in-frame clones and misses some; the assay was immunoSEQ multiplex PCR. Of approximately 89,000 clones in the sample, more than 75% were seen once. The starting material was CD4+ or CD8+ T cells sorted from blood, obtained in a trial of the OX40 agonist ivuxolimab. The receptors here all came from an adult with an advanced solid tumor such as melanoma, head and neck, liver or kidney cancer. Each CDR3 is given with its conserved first and last residue. The D gene is left open where the match is weak. Clone size, where shown, is once, few, many, or a class for clones that have expanded.

CDR3 length: 13; J gene: TRBJ1-1; D gene: -; clone size: -; V gene: TRBV6-4; CDR3 protein: CASSEQGNTEAFF; CDR3 DNA: TGTGCCAGCAGTGAGCAGGGTAACACTGAAGCTTTCTTT
CDR3 length: 17; J gene: TRBJ1-6; D gene: -; clone size: once; V gene: TRBV4-1; CDR3 protein: CASSQAFGSQGNSPLHF; CDR3 DNA: TGCGCCAGCAGCCAAGCATTTGGGTCGCAGGGAAATTCACCCCTCCACTTT
CDR3 length: 14; J gene: TRBJ2-3; D gene: -; clone size: -; V gene: TRBV13; CDR3 protein: CASSLKTRADTQYF; CDR3 DNA: TGTGCCAGCAGCTTAAAGACCCGCGCAGATACGCAGTATTTT
CDR3 length: 13; J gene: TRBJ2-5; D gene: -; clone size: once; V gene: TRBV16; CDR3 protein: CASSQAVRETQYF; CDR3 DNA: TGTGCCAGCAGCCAGGCGGTCCGGGAGACCCAGTACTTC
CDR3 length: 15; J gene: TRBJ1-1; D gene: -; clone size: -; V gene: TRBV6-1; CDR3 protein: CASSGQAFASGEAFF; CDR3 DNA: TGTGCCAGCAGTGGACAGGCCTTCGCCTCGGGTGAAGCTTTCTTT
CDR3 length: 15; J gene: TRBJ1-1; D gene: -; clone size: -; V gene: TRBV2; CDR3 protein: CASSGNAGRNTEAFF; CDR3 DNA: TGTGCCAGCAGCGGTAATGCGGGTAGGAACACTGAAGCTTTCTTT
CDR3 length: 16; J gene: TRBJ1-2; D gene: -; clone size: -; V gene: TRBV5-5; CDR3 protein: CASIPREVGSRYGYTF; CDR3 DNA: TGTGCCAGCATCCCCAGGGAAGTGGGTAGTAGATATGGCTACACCTTC
CDR3 length: 16; J gene: TRBJ2-2; D gene: -; clone size: -; V gene: TRBV7-9; CDR3 protein: CASSPHLGRGGGELFF; CDR3 DNA: TGTGCCAGCAGCCCCCATCTTGGCAGGGGAGGCGGGGAGCTGTTTTTT
CDR3 length: 16; J gene: TRBJ1-2; D gene: -; clone size: once; V gene: TRBV19; CDR3 protein: CASSGRRAGPLYGYTF; CDR3 DNA: TGTGCCAGTAGTGGACGACGCGCAGGCCCCCTCTATGGCTACACCTTC
CDR3 length: 15; J gene: TRBJ2-5; D gene: -; clone size: once; V gene: TRBV5-1; CDR3 protein: CASSALGGARETQYF; CDR3 DNA: TGCGCCAGCAGCGCCCTGGGGGGGGCGCGGGAGACCCAGTACTTC
CDR3 length: 14; J gene: TRBJ1-3; D gene: -; clone size: -; V gene: TRBV19; CDR3 protein: CASSMGGTGNTIYF; CDR3 DNA: TGTGCCAGTAGTATGGGAGGGACTGGAAACACCATATATTTT
CDR3 length: 12; J gene: TRBJ2-7; D gene: -; clone size: once; V gene: TRBV7-9; CDR3 protein: CASSWSDNEQYF; CDR3 DNA: TGTGCCAGCAGCTGGTCGGATAACGAGCAGTACTTC
CDR3 length: 13; J gene: TRBJ2-5; D gene: -; clone size: -; V gene: TRBV5-4; CDR3 protein: CASSGGWGETQYF; CDR3 DNA: TGTGCCAGCAGCGGGGGATGGGGAGAGACCCAGTACTTC
CDR3 length: 13; J gene: TRBJ2-5; D gene: TRBD1; clone size: -; V gene: TRBV11-2; CDR3 protein: CASTLDRGETQYF; CDR3 DNA: TGTGCCAGCACCTTGGACAGGGGAGAGACCCAGTACTTC
CDR3 length: 13; J gene: TRBJ1-2; D gene: TRBD1; clone size: -; V gene: TRBV6-1; CDR3 protein: CASGVKTGNGYTF; CDR3 DNA: TGTGCCAGCGGGGTAAAGACAGGGAATGGCTACACCTTC
CDR3 length: 14; J gene: TRBJ2-3; D gene: TRBD2; clone size: -; V gene: TRBV10-2; CDR3 protein: CASSAGGFTDTQYF; CDR3 DNA: TGCGCCAGCAGCGCGGGGGGCTTCACAGATACGCAGTATTTT
CDR3 length: 14; J gene: TRBJ1-2; D gene: TRBD1; clone size: few; V gene: TRBV5-1; CDR3 protein: CASSLLQGDYGYTF; CDR3 DNA: TGCGCCAGCAGCTTGTTACAGGGGGACTATGGCTACACCTTC
CDR3 length: 14; J gene: TRBJ1-1; D gene: -; clone size: -; V gene: TRBV7-2; CDR3 protein: CASSLGWGYTEAFF; CDR3 DNA: TGTGCCAGCAGCTTAGGTTGGGGGTATACTGAAGCTTTCTTT
CDR3 length: 13; J gene: TRBJ1-1; D gene: TRBD1; clone size: -; V gene: TRBV6-5; CDR3 protein: CASSQGGSTEAFF; CDR3 DNA: TGTGCCAGCAGCCAAGGGGGCTCCACTGAAGCTTTCTTT
CDR3 length: 16; J gene: TRBJ2-2; D gene: TRBD2; clone size: once; V gene: TRBV5-4; CDR3 protein: CASSFGGGAYTGELFF; CDR3 DNA: TGTGCCAGCAGCTTTGGCGGGGGGGCGTACACCGGGGAGCTGTTTTTT
CDR3 length: 16; J gene: TRBJ2-3; D gene: TRBD1; clone size: -; V gene: TRBV19; CDR3 protein: CASRKRTGGDTDTQYF; CDR3 DNA: TGTGCCAGTAGGAAACGGACAGGGGGCGACACAGATACGCAGTATTTT
CDR3 length: 15; J gene: TRBJ1-1; D gene: TRBD1; clone size: -; V gene: TRBV27; CDR3 protein: CASSSRTGGFTEAFF; CDR3 DNA: TGTGCCAGCAGTTCCCGGACAGGGGGTTTCACTGAAGCTTTCTTT
CDR3 length: 15; J gene: TRBJ1-6; D gene: TRBD1; clone size: -; V gene: TRBV4-3; CDR3 protein: CASSQAQGGNSPLHF; CDR3 DNA: TGCGCCAGCAGCCAGGCCCAGGGGGGAAATTCACCCCTCCACTTT
CDR3 length: 17; J gene: TRBJ1-5; D gene: -; clone size: -; V gene: TRBV27; CDR3 protein: CASSLYPPTGSNQPQHF; CDR3 DNA: TGTGCCAGCAGTTTATACCCCCCAACAGGGAGCAATCAGCCCCAGCATTTT
CDR3 length: 10; J gene: TRBJ1-2; D gene: -; clone size: -; V gene: TRBV28; CDR3 protein: CATQTSGYTF; CDR3 DNA: TGTGCCACTCAGACGAGTGGCTACACCTTC
CDR3 length: 16; J gene: TRBJ2-7; D gene: -; clone size: -; V gene: TRBV12-5; CDR3 protein: CASGLGIRDTTYEQYF; CDR3 DNA: TGTGCTAGTGGTTTGGGGATCCGGGACACCACCTACGAGCAGTACTTC
CDR3 length: 14; J gene: TRBJ1-1; D gene: -; clone size: -; V gene: TRBV5-4; CDR3 protein: CASRAGAGGTEAFF; CDR3 DNA: TGTGCCAGCAGGGCAGGGGCGGGAGGCACTGAAGCTTTCTTT
CDR3 length: 15; J gene: TRBJ2-3; D gene: -; clone size: -; V gene: TRBV12-5; CDR3 protein: CASAMGRLGLDTQYF; CDR3 DNA: TGTGCTAGTGCCATGGGTCGGCTGGGGCTAGATACGCAGTATTTT
CDR3 length: 16; J gene: TRBJ2-3; D gene: -; clone size: -; V gene: TRBV6-5; CDR3 protein: CASSYERGRVTDTQYF; CDR3 DNA: TGTGCCAGCAGTTACGAGAGGGGTAGGGTCACAGATACGCAGTATTTT
CDR3 length: 15; J gene: TRBJ2-4; D gene: TRBD1; clone size: -; V gene: TRBV14; CDR3 protein: CASSQTGTDKNIQYF; CDR3 DNA: TGTGCCAGCAGCCAGACCGGGACAGACAAAAACATTCAGTACTTC
CDR3 length: 14; J gene: TRBJ2-3; D gene: -; clone size: -; V gene: TRBV6-5; CDR3 protein: CASSYAASTDTQYF; CDR3 DNA: TGTGCCAGCAGTTACGCGGCTAGCACAGATACGCAGTATTTT
CDR3 length: 13; J gene: TRBJ2-7; D gene: -; clone size: -; V gene: TRBV19; CDR3 protein: CAEGGPRAYEQYF; CDR3 DNA: TGTGCCGAGGGGGGGCCCAGGGCCTACGAGCAGTACTTC
CDR3 length: 15; J gene: TRBJ2-2; D gene: TRBD1; clone size: -; V gene: TRBV2; CDR3 protein: CASTPQGVGTGELFF; CDR3 DNA: TGTGCCAGCACTCCCCAGGGGGTGGGAACCGGGGAGCTGTTTTTT
CDR3 length: 17; J gene: TRBJ1-5; D gene: -; clone size: few; V gene: TRBV10-3; CDR3 protein: CAISESIRGVGNQPQHF; CDR3 DNA: TGTGCCATCAGTGAGTCGATTCGCGGGGTTGGGAATCAGCCCCAGCATTTT
CDR3 length: 14; J gene: TRBJ2-3; D gene: TRBD2; clone size: -; V gene: TRBV6-5; CDR3 protein: CASSRLAGADTQYF; CDR3 DNA: TGTGCCAGCAGTCGACTAGCGGGGGCGGATACGCAGTATTTT
CDR3 length: 15; J gene: TRBJ2-3; D gene: TRBD2; clone size: -; V gene: TRBV6-1; CDR3 protein: CASSGLAGYTDTQYF; CDR3 DNA: TGTGCCAGCAGTGGACTAGCGGGGTACACAGATACGCAGTATTTT
CDR3 length: 14; J gene: TRBJ2-1; D gene: -; clone size: -; V gene: TRBV6-5; CDR3 protein: CASSSGSGYNEQFF; CDR3 DNA: TGTGCCAGCAGTTCCGGGAGTGGTTACAATGAGCAGTTCTTC
CDR3 length: 16; J gene: TRBJ2-3; D gene: TRBD2; clone size: -; V gene: TRBV7-2; CDR3 protein: CASSFRQRGATDTQYF; CDR3 DNA: TGTGCCAGCAGCTTTCGCCAGCGGGGAGCCACAGATACGCAGTATTTT
CDR3 length: 12; J gene: TRBJ2-7; D gene: -; clone size: -; V gene: TRBV7-9; CDR3 protein: CASSLGSYEQYF; CDR3 DNA: TGTGCCAGCAGCTTAGGGTCCTACGAGCAGTACTTC
CDR3 length: 14; J gene: TRBJ2-7; D gene: -; clone size: -; V gene: TRBV15; CDR3 protein: CATSRDQGTYEQYF; CDR3 DNA: TGTGCCACCAGCAGAGATCAGGGGACCTACGAGCAGTACTTC